The T cell receptor (beta chain) under discussion was sequenced for a study of technical replicates of blood from a handful of donors. The protocol was immunoSEQ multiplex PCR, while the TCRdb copy is restricted to in-frame clones and leaves out a portion. The repertoire holds around 67,000 clones, approximately 83% seen once, with roughly 4.6% in the top ten. This clone showed up just a few times. The sequencing sample was made of PBMCs. This clonotype originated in a human donor in good health. Some clones in this sample may be carry-over from other donors' samples.

CDR3 DNA sequence: TGTGCCAGTAGCGAGGGATCCACTGAAGCTTTCTTT. Encoded protein: CASSEGSTEAFF. The rearrangement joins TRBV19 to TRBJ1-1; D ambiguous. Trimming took 6 bases from V and 4 from J, leaving 9 bases between them. CDR3 length: 12 residues. CDR1 is LNHDA and CDR2 is SQIVND in the germline V gene (reference sequence).